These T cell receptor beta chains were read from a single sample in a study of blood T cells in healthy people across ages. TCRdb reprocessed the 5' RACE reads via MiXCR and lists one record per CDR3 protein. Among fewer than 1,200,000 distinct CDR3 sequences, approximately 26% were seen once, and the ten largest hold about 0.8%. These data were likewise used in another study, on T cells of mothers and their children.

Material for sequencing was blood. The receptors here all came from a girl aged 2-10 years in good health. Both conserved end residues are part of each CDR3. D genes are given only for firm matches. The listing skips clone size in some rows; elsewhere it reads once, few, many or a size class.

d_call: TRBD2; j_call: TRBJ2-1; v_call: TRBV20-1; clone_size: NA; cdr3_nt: TGCAGTGCGCCGGGACTAGCGTGGAATGAGCAGTTCTTC; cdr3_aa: CSAPGLAWNEQFF
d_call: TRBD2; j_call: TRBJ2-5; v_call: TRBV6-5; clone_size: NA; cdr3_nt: TGTGCCAGCAGCTGGGGGACTAGCGGGGGGGAGACCCAGTACTTC; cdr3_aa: CASSWGTSGGETQYF
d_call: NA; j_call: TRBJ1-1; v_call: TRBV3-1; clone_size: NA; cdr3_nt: TGTGCCAGCAGCCAAGGTTCAGTAGGCACCACTGAAGCTTTCTTT; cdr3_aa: CASSQGSVGTTEAFF
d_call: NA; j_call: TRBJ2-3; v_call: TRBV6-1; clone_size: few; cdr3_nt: TGTGCCAGCGGGAAGCGACCGAGCACAGATACGCAGTATTTT; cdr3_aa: CASGKRPSTDTQYF
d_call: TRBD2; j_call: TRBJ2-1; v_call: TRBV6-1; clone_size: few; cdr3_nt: TGTGCCAGCCGACCGGGGACTAGCTATTACAATGAGCAGTTCTTC; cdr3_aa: CASRPGTSYYNEQFF
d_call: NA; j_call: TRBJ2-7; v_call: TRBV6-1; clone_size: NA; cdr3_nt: TGTGCCAGCAGTGAATCCCTGGCGGGTCAGGACGAGCAGTACTTC; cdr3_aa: CASSESLAGQDEQYF
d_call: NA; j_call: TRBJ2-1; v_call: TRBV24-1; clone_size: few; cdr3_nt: TGTGCCACCAGGCGAGCGGGCCTCGGTGATGAGCAGTTCTTC; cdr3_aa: CATRRAGLGDEQFF
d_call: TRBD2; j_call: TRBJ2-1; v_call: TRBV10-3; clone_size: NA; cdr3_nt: TGTGCCATCAGGGAGCGGGAGGGCCAAAATGAGCAGTTCTTC; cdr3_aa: CAIREREGQNEQFF
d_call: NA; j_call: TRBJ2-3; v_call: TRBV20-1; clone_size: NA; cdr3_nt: TGCAGTGCAAGCGCCCGGACTAAGGGGGCAGAGGGACAGTATTTT; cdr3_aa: CSASARTKGAEGQYF
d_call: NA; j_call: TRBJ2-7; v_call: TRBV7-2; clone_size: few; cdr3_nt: TGTGCCAGCAGCCTCCGGGACGGAGCCTACGAGCAGTACTTC; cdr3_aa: CASSLRDGAYEQYF
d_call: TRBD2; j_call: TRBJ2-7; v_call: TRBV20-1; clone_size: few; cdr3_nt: TGCAGTGCCCAGGGACTAGCGGGAGCGCCTACCTACGAGCAGTACTTC; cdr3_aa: CSAQGLAGAPTYEQYF
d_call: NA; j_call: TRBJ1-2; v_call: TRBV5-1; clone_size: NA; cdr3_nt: TGCGCCAGCAGTGTAGCCCGTGATGATGGCTACACCTTC; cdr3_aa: CASSVARDDGYTF
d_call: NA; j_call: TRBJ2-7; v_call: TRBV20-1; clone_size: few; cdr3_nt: TGCAGTGCTGTTAAGGGCGGTACCTACGAGCAGTACTTC; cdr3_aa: CSAVKGGTYEQYF
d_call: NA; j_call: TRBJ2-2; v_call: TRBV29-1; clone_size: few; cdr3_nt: TGCAGCGTACCTGCTTTAGGGGAGCTGTTTTTT; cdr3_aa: CSVPALGELFF